The clone carrying this T cell receptor (beta chain) came up a few times. The data stem from a study of cytomegalovirus exposure and HLA in healthy donors. Primers included in the PCR were 60 Vbeta and 13 Jbeta primers. The repertoire was sequenced with immunoSEQ multiplex PCR; TCRdb's copy has only in-frame clones and lacks some. The data hold 150,000 to 200,000 clones, with around 80% observed a single time. Germline-derived CDR1 and CDR2 are MDHEN and SYDVKM. Losses at the gene ends were 10 bases for V and 3 bases for J; bases not matched to a gene: 6. The CDR3 has 15 amino acids. The genes are TRBV28 and TRBJ2-2; the match to TRBD2 covers 12 bases. The sample taken for sequencing was PBMCs. The sequence was collected from a man aged 40-55 years in good health and CMV-seronegative. The CDR3 region is CATKTSGSDTGELFF. Written as DNA, the CDR3 is TGTGCCACCAAGACTAGCGGGAGTGACACCGGGGAGCTGTTTTTT.